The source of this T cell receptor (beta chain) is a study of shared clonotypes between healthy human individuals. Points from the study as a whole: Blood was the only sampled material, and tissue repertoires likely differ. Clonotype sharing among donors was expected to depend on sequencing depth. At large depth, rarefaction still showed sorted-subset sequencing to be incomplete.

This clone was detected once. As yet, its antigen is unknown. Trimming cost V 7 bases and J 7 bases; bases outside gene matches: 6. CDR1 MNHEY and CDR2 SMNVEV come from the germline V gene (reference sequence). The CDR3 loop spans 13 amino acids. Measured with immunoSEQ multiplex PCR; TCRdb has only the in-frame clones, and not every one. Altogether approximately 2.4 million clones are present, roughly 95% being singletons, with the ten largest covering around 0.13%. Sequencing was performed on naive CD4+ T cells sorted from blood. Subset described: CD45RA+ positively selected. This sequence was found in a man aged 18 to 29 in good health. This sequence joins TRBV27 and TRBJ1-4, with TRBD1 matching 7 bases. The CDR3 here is CASTAGGGEKLFF. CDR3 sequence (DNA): TGTGCCAGCACTGCAGGGGGGGGTGAAAAACTGTTTTTT.